The 18 T cell receptor beta chains reported below all come from one sample, sequenced in a study of cytomegalovirus exposure and HLA in healthy donors. Primers included in the PCR were 60 Vbeta and 13 Jbeta primers. Assay used: immunoSEQ multiplex PCR; TCRdb lists only in-frame clones, some missing. The repertoire consists of 180,000 or so clones, with 76% occurring once and the leading ten covering roughly 0.82%. What was sequenced was PBMCs. Receptors were obtained from a female donor in good health and CMV-seronegative.

The chain is built from TRBV6-5 and TRBJ1-4; 11 nucleotides match TRBD1. Losses at the gene ends were 6 bases for V and 7 bases for J; bases not matched to a gene: 7. In germline, CDR1 is MNHEY, CDR2 SVGAGI. The CDR3 sequence is 15 residues long. The CDR3 is CASRSPGQGVEKLFF. Written as DNA, the CDR3 is TGTGCCAGCAGATCGCCGGGACAGGGGGTTGAAAAACTGTTTTTT.

This clone was seen only a few times. This chain connects TRBV28 to TRBJ1-2, with D unclear. Trimming cost V 7 bases and J 1 base, with 10 bases left between them. CDR3 size: 13 residues. CDR1 and CDR2 (germline): MDHEN, SYDVKM. DNA for the CDR3: TGTGCCAGCAACGTACAGAGTAACTATGGCTACACCTTC. Its translation is CASNVQSNYGYTF.

There are a few counts of this clone. This sequence joins TRBV6-5 and TRBJ2-4, with 8 bases lining up with TRBD1. V dropped 0 bases and J dropped 13; count of bases not matched to a gene: 14. CDR1 and CDR2 (germline): MNHEY, SVGAGI. The CDR3 sequence is 16 residues long. The chain's CDR3 is CASSYSTNPGQVIQYF. The CDR3 DNA follows: TGTGCCAGCAGTTACTCCACGAATCCGGGACAGGTGATACAGTACTTC.

The rearrangement joins TRBV7-2 to TRBJ1-1; unclear D gene. Germline V gives CDR1 SGHTA, CDR2 FQGNSA. The CDR3 is made up of 13 amino acids. Trimming removed 1 base at V and 5 bases at J, with 8 bases between. The CDR3 here is CASSLGGKTEAFF. CDR3 coding DNA: TGTGCCAGCAGCTTAGGAGGGAAGACTGAAGCTTTCTTT. The whole variable domain, remainder taken from reference TRBV7-2 and TRBJ1-1, is GAGVSQSPSNKVTEKGKDVELRCDPISGHTALYWYRQSLGQGLEFLIYFQGNSAPDKSGLPSDRFSAERTGGSVSTLTIQRTQQEDSAVYLCASSLGGKTEAFFGQGTRLTVV.

This clone occurred a few times. The rearrangement links TRBV19 to TRBJ2-5; TRBD2 matches at 8 bases. The CDR3 covers 14 residues. Trimming took 4 bases from V and 5 from J; bases not matched to a gene: 6. Germline V lookup: CDR1 LNHDA, CDR2 SQIVND (reference sequence). The CDR3 loop is CASSTGTRGETQYF. The CDR3 DNA follows: TGTGCCAGTAGTACCGGGACTAGGGGGGAGACCCAGTACTTC.

The rearrangement uses TRBV5-8 and TRBJ2-1; D call uncertain. The germline V gene encodes CDR1 SGHTS and CDR2 YDEGEE. The length of the CDR3 is 15 residues. V dropped 0 bases and J dropped 0 bases, with 7 bases sitting between them. CDR3 region: CASSLGSSSYNEQFF. Written as DNA, the CDR3 is TGTGCCAGCAGCTTGGGGAGCAGCTCCTACAATGAGCAGTTCTTC.

In regard to this clone: Relative to the germline gene, one junction end is altered; a read error may explain this. The CDR3 is CASRWDTANSGYTF. The DNA of the CDR3 is TGTGCCAGTAGGTGGGACACCGCGAACTCTGGCTACACCTTC. V gene TRBV19 combines with J gene TRBJ1-2; perhaps TRBD1 as D (6 bases). The CDR3 consists of 14 residues. The V gene's germline CDR1 is LNHDA and CDR2 SQIVND (reference sequence). The full variable domain, with the rest looked up from reference TRBV19 and TRBJ1-2, is DGGITQSPKYLFRKEGQNVTLSCEQNLNHDAMYWYRQDPGQGLRLIYYSQIVNDFQKGDIAEGYSVSREKKESFPLTVTSAQKNPTAFYLCASRWDTANSGYTFGSGTRLTVV.

The rearrangement joins TRBV9 to TRBJ2-5, with TRBD2 matching over 11 bases. Germline values: CDR1 SGDLS, CDR2 YYNGEE. The CDR3 consists of 14 residues. The junction had 5 bases not matched to a gene; V was cut back by 0 bases and J by 10 bases. The CDR3 DNA follows: TGTGCCAGCAGCGTAGGGGGACTAGCGGCCGTCCAGTACTTC. Translating it yields CASSVGGLAAVQYF.

The chain couples TRBV19 to TRBJ1-6, with 7 positions matching TRBD1. With 8 bases clipped from V and 7 bases from J, the junction kept 8 bases outside the gene matches. The CDR3 sequence is 14 residues long. Germline CDR1 LNHDA, CDR2 SQIVND (reference sequence). The CDR3 sequence: CASHFRDRNSPLHF. In DNA form, the CDR3 reads TGTGCCAGTCATTTCCGGGACAGAAATTCACCCCTCCACTTT.

The table lists this clone with a few counts. This chain joins TRBV2 and TRBJ1-3, with 8 bases that match TRBD1. CDR3 size: 15 residues. The germline V gene has CDR1 SNHLY and CDR2 FYNNEI. With 6 bases clipped from V and 3 bases from J, the junction kept 7 bases outside the gene matches. The CDR3 bases are TGTGCCAGCAGACAGGGGGTCACGGGTGGAAACACCATATATTTT. It translates to CASRQGVTGGNTIYF.

This clone was recorded a few times. The chain couples TRBV27 to TRBJ1-3; no definite D call. The CDR3 covers 13 residues. V lost 3 bases and J lost 1, with 4 bases in between. Looked up from germline, CDR1 is MNHEY and CDR2 is SMNVEV (reference sequence). The CDR3 sequence is CASSLSSGNTIYF. As DNA, the CDR3 is TGTGCCAGCAGTTTGAGTTCTGGAAACACCATATATTTT.

J is TRBJ1-2 and V is TRBV7-2; D ambiguous. In germline, CDR1 is SGHTA, CDR2 FQGNSA. This CDR3 region has 15 residues. Trimming shortened V by 6 bases and J by 6 bases, and 20 bases separated the two germline ends. The CDR3 sequence is CASRARERASDGYTF. The CDR3 nucleotides read TGTGCCAGCAGGGCGCGGGAGCGAGCGTCTGATGGCTACACCTTC.

This clone occurred once. The V call is TRBV9, the J call TRBJ2-7; 13 nucleotides align to TRBD2. The CDR3 contains 18 residues. Germline-derived CDR1 and CDR2 are SGDLS and YYNGEE. V was clipped by 0 bases and J by 0 bases; unmatched bases: 6. CDR3 loop: CASSVGLAGGRYSYEQYF. The CDR3 coding sequence is TGTGCCAGCAGCGTAGGACTAGCGGGGGGTCGATACTCCTACGAGCAGTACTTC.

J is TRBJ2-3 and V is TRBV4-3; 11 nucleotides align to TRBD2. With V trimmed by 1 base and J by 1 base, 10 bases remained unmatched. The length of the CDR3 is 19 residues. CDR1 is LGHNA and CDR2 is YSLEER in the germline V gene. The CDR3 loop reads CASSQAYGSGGARTDTQYF. The CDR3, as DNA: TGCGCCAGCAGCCAAGCTTACGGTAGCGGGGGGGCGCGCACAGATACGCAGTATTTT.

This chain joins TRBV5-4 and TRBJ2-7; 9 nucleotides match TRBD1. CDR3 length: 13 amino acids. CDR1 is SGHNT and CDR2 is YYREEE in the germline V gene (reference sequence). V lost 3 bases and J lost 3; bases outside the gene matches: 1. The CDR3 nucleotides are TGTGCCAGCAGCTGGACAGGGGACTACGAGCAGTACTTC. It encodes CASSWTGDYEQYF.

This clone was counted a few times. The rearrangement links TRBV4-1 to TRBJ1-6; 10 bases fit TRBD1. The CDR3 sequence is 18 residues long. Trimming cost V 0 bases and J 11 bases; bases outside gene matches: 13. In germline, CDR1 is MGHRA, CDR2 YSYEKL. The CDR3 nucleotides read TGCGCCAGCAGCCAAGATTGGACAGGGGGTCAAAATTTGACACCCCTCCACTTT. It translates to CASSQDWTGGQNLTPLHF.

This chain links TRBV5-1 with TRBJ2-3, with a possible D match to TRBD2 (6 bases). CDR3 length equals 15 residues. Between the trimmed V and J ends, which lost 6 bases and 5 bases, there was a span of 19 bases. Germline assignment: CDR1 SGHRS and CDR2 YFSETQ. In DNA form, the CDR3 reads TGCGCCAGCAATCCCGGAGTGGGGGAGGTAGATACGCAGTATTTT. Encoded protein: CASNPGVGEVDTQYF.

The CDR3 loop is CASNTLQGGGETQYF. The CDR3 DNA reads TGTGCCAGCAATACATTACAGGGGGGTGGAGAGACCCAGTACTTC. The V and J genes are TRBV28 and TRBJ2-5, with 8 bases aligning to TRBD1. CDR1 is MDHEN and CDR2 is SYDVKM in the germline V gene. The V gene end was trimmed by 7 bases and the J gene end by 4 bases; junction bases not matched to a gene: 11. CDR3 length: 15 amino acids.